This is a list of T cell receptor beta chains from one sample in a study of CD8 T cells in Susac syndrome. One entry per CDR3 protein, called by TCRdb with MiXCR from the immunoSEQ multiplex PCR reads. Counted here are more than 85,000 distinct CDR3 sequences, roughly 95% occurring once; the ten biggest clones make up roughly 0.099%. The sample was CD4+ T cells from PBMCs. Receptors were obtained from a human donor in good health. CDR3s include the opening cysteine and the closing phenylalanine or tryptophan. Each record gives: D gene, J gene, V gene, clone size, CDR3 DNA, CDR3 protein. A D gene is named only where the DNA matches it firmly. Size tells how often a clone was seen (once, few, many) or the class of an expanded clone, and some rows leave it out.

d_gene: TRBD1
j_gene: TRBJ1-6
v_gene: TRBV5-1
abundance: -
CDR3nt: TGCGCCAGCAGACCGGACAGGGCTAATAATTCACCCCTCCACTTT
CDR3aa: CASRPDRANNSPLHF

d_gene: -
j_gene: TRBJ1-1
v_gene: TRBV5-1
abundance: -
CDR3nt: TGCGCCACCCGGACAGATTTGAACACTGAAGCTTTCTTT
CDR3aa: CATRTDLNTEAFF

d_gene: -
j_gene: TRBJ2-5
v_gene: TRBV27
abundance: -
CDR3nt: TGTGCCAGCCCTGGACCGAACCAAGAGACCCAGTACTTC
CDR3aa: CASPGPNQETQYF

d_gene: -
j_gene: TRBJ2-1
v_gene: TRBV3-1
abundance: -
CDR3nt: TGTGCCAGCAGCCAAGAAACAGGGCCCTACAATGAGCAGTTCTTC
CDR3aa: CASSQETGPYNEQFF

d_gene: TRBD1
j_gene: TRBJ2-1
v_gene: TRBV20-1
abundance: -
CDR3nt: TGCAGTGCTAGTAGACAGGGTTACTACAATGAGCAGTTCTTC
CDR3aa: CSASRQGYYNEQFF

d_gene: -
j_gene: TRBJ2-2
v_gene: TRBV6-2/TRBV6-3
abundance: -
CDR3nt: TGTGCCAGCAGTATGGGCGGGGAGCTGTTTTTT
CDR3aa: CASSMGGELFF

d_gene: -
j_gene: TRBJ1-1
v_gene: TRBV3-1
abundance: once
CDR3nt: TGTGCCAGCAGCCGCCGGGGCGCGAACACTGAAGCTTTCTTT
CDR3aa: CASSRRGANTEAFF

d_gene: -
j_gene: TRBJ1-2
v_gene: TRBV20-1
abundance: once
CDR3nt: TGCAGTCCCTCGGGGGGTCGTGCTGGCTACACCTTC
CDR3aa: CSPSGGRAGYTF

d_gene: -
j_gene: TRBJ2-1
v_gene: TRBV19
abundance: -
CDR3nt: TGTGCCAGTAGTACACTCCTTGGGAAGCCCCAGGGGAGCGGAGGTTACAATGAGCAGTTCTTC
CDR3aa: CASSTLLGKPQGSGGYNEQFF

d_gene: -
j_gene: TRBJ2-2
v_gene: TRBV9
abundance: -
CDR3nt: TGTGCCAGTACTCCGGGACAGAACACCGGGGAGCTGTTTTTT
CDR3aa: CASTPGQNTGELFF

d_gene: -
j_gene: TRBJ1-6
v_gene: TRBV29-1
abundance: -
CDR3nt: TGCAGCGCGAAAGTAGCGGAGGGGTATAATTCACCCCTCCACTTT
CDR3aa: CSAKVAEGYNSPLHF

d_gene: TRBD1
j_gene: TRBJ1-5
v_gene: TRBV30
abundance: -
CDR3nt: TGTGCCTGGATGGGCAGGGGGAGCAATCAGCCCCAGCATTTT
CDR3aa: CAWMGRGSNQPQHF

d_gene: TRBD2
j_gene: TRBJ2-1
v_gene: TRBV29-1
abundance: -
CDR3nt: TGCAGTTGGGGGACTAGCGGCTACAATGAGCAGTTCTTC
CDR3aa: CSWGTSGYNEQFF

d_gene: TRBD2
j_gene: TRBJ2-5
v_gene: TRBV20-1
abundance: once
CDR3nt: TGCAGTGCTAGAGATAGGAGGCTAGCGGGCCCCAGAGAGACCCAGTACTTC
CDR3aa: CSARDRRLAGPRETQYF

d_gene: TRBD2
j_gene: TRBJ2-2
v_gene: TRBV30
abundance: once
CDR3nt: TGTGCCTGGAGTGTCCGGACTAGCGGAAACACCGGGGAGCTGTTTTTT
CDR3aa: CAWSVRTSGNTGELFF

d_gene: -
j_gene: TRBJ1-2
v_gene: TRBV12-3/TRBV12-4
abundance: -
CDR3nt: TGTGCCAGCAGCGGGAGATTCTCTTATGGCTACACCTTC
CDR3aa: CASSGRFSYGYTF

d_gene: -
j_gene: TRBJ2-5
v_gene: TRBV5-1
abundance: -
CDR3nt: TGCGCCAGCAGCGCCCAGCGACGGGAAGAGACCCAGTACTTC
CDR3aa: CASSAQRREETQYF

d_gene: -
j_gene: TRBJ2-1
v_gene: TRBV18
abundance: -
CDR3nt: TGTGCCAGCTCACCACAATTGGGATACAATGAGCAGTTCTTC
CDR3aa: CASSPQLGYNEQFF

d_gene: -
j_gene: TRBJ2-5
v_gene: TRBV5-1
abundance: once
CDR3nt: TGCGCCAGCAGCGGAACACAAGAGACCCAGTACTTC
CDR3aa: CASSGTQETQYF

d_gene: -
j_gene: TRBJ2-5
v_gene: TRBV6-5
abundance: -
CDR3nt: TGTGCCAGCAGGTGGATTGAACAAGAGACCCAGTACTTC
CDR3aa: CASRWIEQETQYF